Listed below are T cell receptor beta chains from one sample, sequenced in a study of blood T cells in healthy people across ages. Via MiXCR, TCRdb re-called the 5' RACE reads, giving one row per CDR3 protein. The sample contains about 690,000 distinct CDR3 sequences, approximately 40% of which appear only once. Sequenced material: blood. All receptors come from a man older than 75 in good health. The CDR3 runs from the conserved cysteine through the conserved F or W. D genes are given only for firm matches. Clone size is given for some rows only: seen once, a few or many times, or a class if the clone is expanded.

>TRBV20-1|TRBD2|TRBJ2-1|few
CSARVPAGHNEQFF
TGCAGTGCTAGAGTACCAGCGGGACACAATGAGCAGTTCTTC
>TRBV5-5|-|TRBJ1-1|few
CASSLLGGIMNTEAFF
TGTGCCAGCAGCTTACTTGGGGGAATCATGAACACTGAAGCTTTCTTT
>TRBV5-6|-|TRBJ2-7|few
CASSLGPGAVTYEQYF
TGTGCCAGCAGCTTGGGCCCCGGGGCCGTAACCTACGAGCAGTACTTC
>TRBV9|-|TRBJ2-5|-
CASSLLGQNQETQYF
TGTGCCAGCAGCCTCCTCGGACAGAACCAAGAGACCCAGTACTTC
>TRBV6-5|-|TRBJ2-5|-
CASSRTVGETQYF
TGTGCCAGCAGTAGGACCGTTGGGGAGACCCAGTACTTC
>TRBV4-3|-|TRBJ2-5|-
CASSQQGGPYNEQYF
TGCGCCAGCAGCCAACAGGGGGGACCCTACAATGAGCAGTACTTC
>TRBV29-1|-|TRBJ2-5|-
CSVAAADQETQYF
TGCAGCGTTGCCGCGGCTGATCAAGAGACCCAATACTTC
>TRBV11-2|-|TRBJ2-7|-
CASSVNQGSSYEQYF
TGTGCCAGCAGCGTTAATCAGGGGAGCTCCTACGAGCAGTACTTC
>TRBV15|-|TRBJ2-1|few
CATSREIQGSYNEQFF
TGTGCCACCAGCAGAGAGATCCAGGGATCCTACAATGAGCAGTTCTTC
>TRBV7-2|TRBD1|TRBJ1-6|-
CASSLRQGGSYNSPLHF
TGTGCCAGCAGCCTTCGACAGGGTGGGTCCTATAATTCACCCCTCCACTTT
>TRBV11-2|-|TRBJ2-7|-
CASSLVGGPLYEQYF
TGTGCCAGCAGCTTAGTCGGGGGGCCCCTTTACGAGCAGTACTTC
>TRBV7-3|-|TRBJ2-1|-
CASSINRDNNEQFF
TGTGCCAGCAGCATCAACAGAGATAACAATGAGCAGTTCTTC
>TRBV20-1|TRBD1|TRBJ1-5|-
CSAREQGRMRDQPQHF
TGCAGTGCTAGAGAACAGGGGCGGATGAGGGATCAGCCCCAGCATTTT
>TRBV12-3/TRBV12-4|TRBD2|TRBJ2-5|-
CACSLGGSSGGQYF
TGTGCCTGCAGTTTAGGAGGGAGTAGCGGGGGGCAGTACTTC
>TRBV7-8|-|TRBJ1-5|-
CASSLIRGQPQHF
TGTGCCAGCAGCTTAATCCGGGGGCAGCCCCAGCATTTT
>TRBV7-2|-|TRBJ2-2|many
CASSLAGSTGELFF
TGTGCCAGCAGCTTAGCGGGATCCACCGGGGAGCTGTTTTTT
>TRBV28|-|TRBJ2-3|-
CASRGGSASTDTQYF
TGTGCCAGCAGAGGGGGGAGTGCGAGCACAGATACGCAGTATTTT
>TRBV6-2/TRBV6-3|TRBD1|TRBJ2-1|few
CASRRTGYNEQFF
TGTGCCAGCAGGCGGACAGGGTACAATGAGCAGTTCTTC
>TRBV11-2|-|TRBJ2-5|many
CASSTWTVQETQYF
TGTGCCAGCAGCACTTGGACAGTACAAGAGACCCAGTACTTC
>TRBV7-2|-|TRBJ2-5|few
CASSVYRETQYF
TGTGCCAGCAGCGTTTACCGGGAGACCCAGTACTTC
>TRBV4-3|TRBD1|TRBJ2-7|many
CASSQAITGQVAYEQYF
TGCGCCAGCAGCCAGGCGATAACGGGACAGGTAGCCTACGAGCAGTACTTC
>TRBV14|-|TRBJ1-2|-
CASSQDRTGRSYGYTF
TGTGCCAGCAGCCAAGACCGGACCGGACGGAGCTATGGCTACACCTTC
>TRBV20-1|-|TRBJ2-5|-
CSARAGPSGGETQYF
TGCAGTGCTAGAGCCGGACCTTCCGGGGGTGAGACCCAGTACTTC
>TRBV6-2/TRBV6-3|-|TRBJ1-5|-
CASGRNRERSNQPQHF
TGTGCCAGCGGAAGAAACAGGGAGAGGAGCAATCAGCCCCAGCATTTT
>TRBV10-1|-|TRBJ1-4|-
CASSLGPGEKLFF
TGCGCCAGCAGCCTCGGGCCAGGGGAAAAACTGTTTTTT
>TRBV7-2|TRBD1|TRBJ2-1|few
CASSLDRGVNNEQFF
TGTGCCAGCAGCTTAGACAGGGGTGTTAACAATGAGCAGTTCTTC
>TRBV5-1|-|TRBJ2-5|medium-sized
CASSFQETQYF
TGTGCCAGCAGTTTTCAAGAGACCCAGTACTTC
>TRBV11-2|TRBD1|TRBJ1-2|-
CASSRTGEGDYGYTF
TGTGCCAGCAGCCGTACAGGGGAGGGTGACTATGGCTACACCTTC
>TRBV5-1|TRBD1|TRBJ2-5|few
CASSLSGQGFQETQYF
TGCGCCAGCAGCTTGAGCGGACAGGGGTTCCAAGAGACCCAGTACTTC
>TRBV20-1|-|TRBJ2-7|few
CSARVLGGNSYEQYF
TGCAGTGCTAGAGTACTCGGCGGAAACTCCTACGAGCAGTACTTC
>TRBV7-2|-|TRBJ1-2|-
CAVAGGIKGYGYTF
TGTGCCGTCGCCGGAGGGATTAAAGGCTATGGCTACACCTTC
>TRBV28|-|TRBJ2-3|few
CASSAWTGRGDTQYF
TGTGCCAGCAGTGCCTGGACAGGGAGGGGAGATACGCAGTATTTT
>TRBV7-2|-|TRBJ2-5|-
CASSPEGETQYF
TGTGCCAGCAGCCCAGAGGGAGAGACCCAGTACTTC
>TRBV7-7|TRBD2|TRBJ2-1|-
CASSLGSSGSDEQFF
TGTGCTAGCAGCTTAGGGTCTAGCGGGAGCGATGAGCAGTTCTTC
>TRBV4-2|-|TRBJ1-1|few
CASSPRSPPEAFF
TGTGCCAGCAGCCCTAGGTCCCCCCCAGAAGCTTTCTTT
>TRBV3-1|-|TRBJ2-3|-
CASSQRTATDTQYF
TGTGCCAGCAGCCAGAGGACAGCCACAGATACGCAGTATTTT
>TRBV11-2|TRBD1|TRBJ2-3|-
CASSRDREDTQYF
TGTGCCAGCAGCCGAGACAGGGAAGATACGCAGTATTTT
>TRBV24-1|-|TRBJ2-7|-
CATSAHQPPYEQYF
TGTGCCACCAGTGCACATCAACCCCCCTACGAGCAGTACTTC
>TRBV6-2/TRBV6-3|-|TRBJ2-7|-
CASRYRDYEQYF
TGTGCCAGCAGGTACAGGGACTACGAGCAGTACTTC
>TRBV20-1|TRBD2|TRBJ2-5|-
CSARLTGTSGWETQYF
TGCAGTGCTAGGCTTACCGGGACTAGCGGATGGGAGACCCAGTACTTC
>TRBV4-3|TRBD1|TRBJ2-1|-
CASSQGPGTGGNEQFF
TGCGCCAGCAGCCAAGGACCCGGGACAGGGGGCAATGAGCAGTTCTTC
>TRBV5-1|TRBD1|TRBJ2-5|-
CASSRTGPGETQYF
TGCGCCAGCAGCAGGACAGGTCCGGGGGAGACCCAGTACTTC
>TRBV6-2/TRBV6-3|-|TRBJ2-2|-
CASSYLDSNTGELFF
TGTGCCAGCAGTTACTTGGACAGTAACACCGGGGAGCTGTTTTTT
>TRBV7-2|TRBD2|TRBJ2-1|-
CASSLALAGGPNEQFF
TGTGCCAGCAGCTTAGCCCTAGCGGGGGGGCCAAATGAGCAGTTCTTC
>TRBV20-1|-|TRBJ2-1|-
CSARGPGEQFF
TGCAGTGCTAGAGGACCTGGTGAGCAGTTCTTC
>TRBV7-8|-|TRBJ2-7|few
CASSLVFGGLLYEQYF
TGTGCCAGCAGCTTAGTTTTCGGTGGGCTCCTCTACGAGCAGTACTTC
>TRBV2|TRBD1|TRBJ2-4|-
CASRGRDSPKNIQYF
TGTGCCAGCAGGGGCCGGGACAGCCCTAAAAACATTCAGTACTTC
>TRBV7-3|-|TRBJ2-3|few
CASSLTGRTKAGTQYF
TGTGCCAGCAGCTTAACTGGACGTACGAAAGCGGGTACGCAGTATTTT
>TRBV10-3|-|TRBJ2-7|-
CAISELGTSYEQYF
TGTGCCATCAGTGAGTTGGGGACCTCCTACGAGCAGTACTTC
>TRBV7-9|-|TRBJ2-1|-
CASSVGRVYNEQFF
TGTGCCAGCAGCGTAGGCAGAGTCTACAATGAGCAGTTCTTC
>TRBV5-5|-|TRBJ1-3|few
CASRRTENSGNTIYF
TGTGCCAGCCGTCGGACAGAAAACTCTGGAAACACCATATATTTT
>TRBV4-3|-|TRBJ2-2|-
CASSTAGELFF
TGCGCCAGCAGCACGGCCGGGGAGCTGTTTTTT
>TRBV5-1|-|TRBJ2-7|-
CASPDSDLYEQYF
TGCGCCAGCCCTGACAGTGACCTCTACGAGCAGTACTTC
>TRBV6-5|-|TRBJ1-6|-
CASSHLHF
TGTGCCAGCTCTCACCTCCACTTT
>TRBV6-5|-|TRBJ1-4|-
CASSYLGTTNEKLFF
TGTGCCAGCAGTTACCTGGGCACAACTAATGAAAAACTGTTTTTT
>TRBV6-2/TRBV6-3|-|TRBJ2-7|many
CASIKGGQGPLEQYF
TGTGCCAGCATCAAAGGCGGGCAGGGACCCCTCGAGCAGTACTTC
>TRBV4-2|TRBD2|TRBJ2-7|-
CASSQDNPSGSINEQYF
TGTGCCAGCAGCCAAGATAATCCTAGCGGGAGTATCAACGAGCAGTACTTC
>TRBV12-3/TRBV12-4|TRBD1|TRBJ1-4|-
CASSRTGRGEKLFF
TGTGCCAGCAGTCGGACAGGGAGGGGTGAAAAACTGTTTTTT